The present entry profiles one T cell receptor beta chain with its context. Its antigen specificity is not known. No much larger clone is present one base from it, and per-base qualities are unavailable. Libraries were prepared through 5' RACE. The sequencer was an Illumina HiSeq 2500. A second PCR of roughly 6 to 11 cycles was performed with a sample-barcoded 5' primer and a J-beta primer mix. A template-switch 5' adaptor carrying 12 random nucleotides introduced a unique molecular identifier onto each TCR beta cDNA molecule. Each sample yielded at least 3 million CDR3-containing paired-end reads. First-strand cDNA was synthesized from all RNA with the Mint cDNA synthesis kit, primed by a TRBC-specific oligonucleotide. After uracil-DNA glycosylase treatment, a first 18-cycle PCR used universal primers M1SS and BC2_uni_R on all cDNA. Per the source publication's procedure: For normalization, 1 million high-quality reads, each with a distinct molecular identifier, were randomly selected from each sample. Reads sharing molecular identifiers were discarded rather than binned into consensus sequences. CDR3 identification, clonotype clustering and error correction used MiTCR with a Q25 quality threshold and the strictest error-elimination algorithm. A nonparametric unseen species model with Euler transformation was used to estimate lower-bound total TCR beta diversity. TCRdb reprocessed the public reads (quality trimming at Q25 with fastp, clone calling with MiXCR) and kept in-frame beta chains. Every entry covers one CDR3 protein and lists the most common genes and DNA from its rows. Here the V and J calls rest on TCRdb's processing, not on the authors' analysis. The sample table shows around 690,000 distinct CDR3 sequences, and approximately 50% are seen once. Of the sample, 30% to 45% is held by the ten largest clones.

The germline V gene (reference sequence) sets CDR1 to LGHDT and CDR2 to YNNKEL. Between the V and J ends, shortened by 2 bases and 2 bases respectively, the junction contains 16 bases. The CDR3, cysteine through phenylalanine, is 16 amino acids long. The only DNA kept is the CDR3, 48 bases in frame from the first base. This sample was taken from a study of blood T cells in healthy people across ages (dated by TCRdb to between 2015 and 2017). Turning to the overall study: In model experiments, roughly one uniquely barcoded TCR beta cDNA molecule per two T cells was captured by template switching. Two additional independent replicas of 1 million unique cDNA reads from the same blood draw were analyzed for two donors (one aged 18 to 30 and one aged 80 or older). To track age-related changes in TCR beta repertoire diversity, the study relied on deep sequencing normalized with unique cDNA molecular identifiers. The donors were divided into four age groups: young (average around 16 years), middle-aged (approximately 42), aged (approximately 62) and long-lived (about 84). To avoid experimental bias, donors of different ages were spread randomly across the sequencing lanes.

The 40 or so donors, aged about 6 to 95 years, were systemically healthy Caucasian individuals from Russia. Ten milliliters of peripheral blood were drawn from each donor into EDTA-treated Vacutainer tubes. Ficoll-Paque density-gradient centrifugation was used to isolate PBMCs, with at least 7 million per sample. Total RNA, at least 6 micrograms per sample, was extracted from PBMCs with Trizol reagent. For every donor, flow cytometry on a PBMC aliquot measured the percentage of naive CD45RAhigh/CD27high T cells. General conclusions and limits of the study: Estimates of total diversity based on one million sequenced T cells were regarded as lower bounds and as underestimates. Compared with the aged group, more naive CD4+ T cells, fewer expanded clones and increased TCR diversity were shown by the long-lived group, suggesting age selection. Bulk unsorted PBMC profiling prevented conclusive comparison of naive and antigen-experienced compartments. A strong correlation was found between observed TCR beta diversity and the percentage of naive T cells measured by flow cytometry. As age increased, observed TCR beta diversity per million T cells dropped in a roughly linear way, and a significant reduction was already evident by age about 40. The CMV infection status of donors was not known, potentially confounding age-related changes in expanded clonotypes.

The source material was blood. This chain is built from TRBV3-1 and TRBJ2-7; TRBD2 is a possible D gene, resting on 5 matching bases. The receptor was derived from a man aged 60 to 69 in good health. The base sequence is TGTGCCAGCAGCCAACCCAAGGGAGATGGGACCTACGAGCAGTACTTC. The translation is CASSQPKGDGTYEQYF.